This T cell receptor beta chain originates from a study of OX40 agonist ivuxolimab in advanced cancers. Across the whole study: Patients receiving dose escalation had hepatocellular carcinoma, melanoma, renal cell or head and neck cancer.

Clones were sequenced by immunoSEQ multiplex PCR, and TCRdb holds only the in-frame ones, with some missing. The sample consists of roughly 70,000 clones, 70% to 90% of them appearing once. Germline V gives CDR1 MNHNY, CDR2 SVGAGI (reference sequence). Trimming took 4 bases from V and 14 from J, leaving 23 bases between them. The CDR3 has 14 amino acids. This clonotype originated in an adult with an advanced solid tumor such as melanoma, head and neck, liver or kidney cancer. This chain joins TRBV6-6 and TRBJ1-1; D gene ambiguous. The sequencing used CD4+ or CD8+ T cells sorted from blood, collected in a trial of the OX40 agonist ivuxolimab. In nucleotides, the CDR3 is TGTGCCAGCAGTTTTAACCCCGAAGCGGGCGCAACGTTCTTT. Its protein is CASSFNPEAGATFF.